This TCR beta chain was observed in a study of T cell repertoires in cytomegalovirus infection. TCRdb re-analysed the reads in MiXCR, keeping a single row per CDR3 protein. The sample records fewer than 950,000 distinct CDR3 sequences, about 30% being singletons. This clonotype was seen a handful of times. Its antigen is undetermined. Source: cultured CD8+ T cells from PBMCs, taken from culture after CMV antigen stimulation. This receptor was identified in a human donor in good health (CMV status not recorded). Some clones in this sample may be carry-over from other donors' samples.

CDR3 coding DNA: TGTGCCAGTAGTGGAGGACTAGCTGACTATGAGCAGTTCTTC. This codes for CASSGGLADYEQFF. The chain joins TRBV19 to TRBJ2-1, with TRBD2 matching 8 bases. Losses at the gene ends were 5 bases for V and 8 bases for J; bases not matched to a gene: 8. CDR1 and CDR2 (germline): LNHDA, SQIVND (reference sequence). The CDR3 runs 14 residues.